A single sample is the source of the 6 T cell receptor beta chains below, sequenced in a study of blood T cell repertoires in COVID-19. Generated by immunoSEQ multiplex PCR, the TCRdb table keeps only in-frame clones and is missing some. This sample has a few hundred thousand clones, with 83% found just once. The sample taken for sequencing was peripheral blood. Receptors were obtained from a woman aged 45-65 years with acute or convalescent COVID-19.

This clone was seen more than once but under ten times. The chain carries TRBV25-1 and TRBJ1-1; no clear D gene. Trimming took 1 base from V and 6 from J, leaving 9 bases between them. This CDR3 contains 13 residues. CDR1 is MGHDK and CDR2 is SYGVNS in the germline V gene. In DNA form, the CDR3 reads TGTGCCAGCAGTGAATCGGGGTGGTCTGAAGCTTTCTTT. Amino acid sequence: CASSESGWSEAFF. The complete variable domain, with remaining parts taken from reference TRBV25-1 and TRBJ1-1, reads EADIYQTPRYLVIGTGKKITLECSQTMGHDKMYWYQQDPGMELHLIHYSYGVNSTEKGDLSSESTVSRIRTEHFPLTLESARPSHTSQYLCASSESGWSEAFFGQGTRLTVV.

The gene calls are TRBV15 and TRBJ2-3, with TRBD2 matching over 12 bases. Germline assignment: CDR1 LNHNV and CDR2 YYDKDF (reference sequence). The CDR3 sequence is 18 residues long. The ends lost 2 bases at V and 2 bases at J; junction bases unmatched: 8. CDR3 sequence reads: CATSRQRTSGAVTDTQYF. The CDR3 DNA reads TGTGCCACCAGCAGACAACGGACTAGCGGGGCCGTCACAGATACGCAGTATTTT.

The V gene is TRBV7-2, the J gene TRBJ2-3, with D maybe TRBD1 (6 bases). Germline CDR1 reads SGHTA; CDR2 reads FQGNSA. The V end lost 0 bases, the J end lost 1 base, and 8 bases lay between the germline ends. The CDR3 is 15 amino acids. CDR3 nucleotides: TGTGCCAGCAGCTTAGCCTACAGGGGCACAGATACGCAGTATTTT. Amino acid sequence: CASSLAYRGTDTQYF. Complete variable domain (other parts from reference TRBV7-2 and TRBJ2-3): GAGVSQSPSNKVTEKGKDVELRCDPISGHTALYWYRQSLGQGLEFLIYFQGNSAPDKSGLPSDRFSAERTGGSVSTLTIQRTQQEDSAVYLCASSLAYRGTDTQYFGPGTRLTVL.

Only one count was recorded for this clone. V and J are TRBV5-1 and TRBJ2-7; perhaps TRBD2 as D (5 bases). This CDR3 spans 14 amino acids. V shed 0 bases and J shed 5 bases, with 12 bases lying between them. Germline CDR1 is SGHRS and CDR2 is YFSETQ. The CDR3 sequence: CASSLGTGMDEQYF. DNA of the CDR3: TGCGCCAGCAGCTTGGGGACGGGAATGGACGAGCAGTACTTC.

This chain joins TRBV11-2 and TRBJ1-4; D is ambiguous. The CDR3 sequence is 14 residues long. V lost 4 bases and J 5 bases, leaving 11 bases between the germline ends. Germline CDR1 SGHAT, CDR2 FQNNGV. Here the CDR3 reads CASSYPGRNEKLFF. The CDR3 region has the DNA TGTGCCAGCAGCTACCCCGGGAGGAATGAAAAACTGTTTTTT.

This rearrangement joins TRBV6-5 to TRBJ1-6; D unclear. V lost 8 bases and J 3 bases, leaving 14 bases between the germline ends. In germline, CDR1 is MNHEY, CDR2 SVGAGI. The CDR3 has 15 residues. CDR3 nucleotides: TGTGCCAGCCCAGTCTACGAGGGCTATAATTCACCCCTCCACTTT. Translated, it gives CASPVYEGYNSPLHF.